Each of the 3 T cell receptor beta chains below was sequenced from the same sample in a study of T cell changes during pregnancy in multiple sclerosis. The table came from immunoSEQ multiplex PCR; TCRdb's copy has only in-frame clones and leaves some out. The sample has under 60,000 clones, roughly 92% seen once; the top ten hold around 0.25%. The source material was CD4+ T cells from peripheral blood mononuclear cells, sampled in the third trimester of pregnancy. These receptors originate from a female donor with multiple sclerosis, enrolled in a pregnancy study.

This clone is a singleton in its sample. The CDR3 loop reads CASSYSRPRATGELFF. CDR3 DNA sequence: TGTGCCAGCAGTTACTCCAGGCCGCGGGCCACCGGGGAGCTGTTTTTT. The chain employs TRBV6-5 and TRBJ2-2; D is perhaps TRBD2 (5 bases). This CDR3 is built from 16 residues. Germline CDR1 is MNHEY and CDR2 is SVGAGI. V gave up 0 bases and J gave up 4 bases, with 12 bases separating them.

The V and J genes are TRBV27 and TRBJ1-1; perhaps TRBD1 as D (6 bases). The CDR3 is 14 residues long. Germline CDR1 reads MNHEY; CDR2 reads SMNVEV (reference sequence). Trimming stripped 5 bases from V and 1 base from J, with 11 bases between. CDR3 bases: TGTGCCAGCAGTCCAGGACAGCGGAACACTGAAGCTTTCTTT. It specifies CASSPGQRNTEAFF.

This chain connects TRBV19 to TRBJ2-6; no definite D call. V shed 5 bases and J shed 4 bases, with 12 bases lying between them. CDR1 LNHDA and CDR2 SQIVND come from the germline V gene (reference sequence). The length of the CDR3 is 15 residues. The CDR3 bases are TGTGCCAGTAGTCCGATTGCGTCCGGGGCCAACGTCCTGACTTTC. Translated: CASSPIASGANVLTF.